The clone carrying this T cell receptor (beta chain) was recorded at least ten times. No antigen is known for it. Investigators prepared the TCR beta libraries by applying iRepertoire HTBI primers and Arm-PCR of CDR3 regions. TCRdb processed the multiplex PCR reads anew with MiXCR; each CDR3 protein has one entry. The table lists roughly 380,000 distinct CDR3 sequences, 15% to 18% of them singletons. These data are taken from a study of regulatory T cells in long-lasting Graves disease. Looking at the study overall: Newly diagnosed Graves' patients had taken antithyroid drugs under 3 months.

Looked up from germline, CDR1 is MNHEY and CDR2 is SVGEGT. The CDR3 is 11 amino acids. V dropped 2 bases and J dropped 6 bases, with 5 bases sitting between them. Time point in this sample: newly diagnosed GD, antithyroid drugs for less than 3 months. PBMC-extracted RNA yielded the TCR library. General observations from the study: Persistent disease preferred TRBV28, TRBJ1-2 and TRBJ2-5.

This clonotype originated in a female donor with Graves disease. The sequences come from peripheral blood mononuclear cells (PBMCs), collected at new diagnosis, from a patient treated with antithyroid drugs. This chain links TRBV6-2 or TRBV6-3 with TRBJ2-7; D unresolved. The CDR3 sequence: CASSYGTEQYF. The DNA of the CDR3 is TGTGCCAGCAGTTACGGTACCGAGCAGTACTTC.